The 22 T cell receptor beta chains given below trace back to one sample, sequenced in a study of shared clonotypes between healthy human individuals. TCRdb keeps only in-frame clones here, not all; method: immunoSEQ multiplex PCR. The sample has about 1 million clones; about 80% are singletons. The material sequenced was memory CD4+ T cells sorted from blood. Subset of the sample: CD45RA-negative fraction. These receptor sequences come from a man in his late teens or twenties in good health.

This clone was seen ten or more times. V is TRBV5-4 and J is TRBJ1-6; 12 positions match TRBD1. The CDR3 runs to 15 residues. Germline V gene lookup returns CDR1 SGHNT and CDR2 YYREEE (reference sequence). V shed 5 bases, J shed 9 bases, and the junction held 6 bases outside the gene matches. The CDR3 is CASRPGQGAGSPLHF. CDR3 DNA sequence: TGTGCCAGCAGACCGGGACAGGGGGCTGGTTCACCCCTCCACTTT.

The rearrangement links TRBV12-5 to TRBJ2-2; a possible D gene is TRBD2 (6 bases). Trimming removed 2 bases from V and 5 bases from J, with 6 bases in between. The CDR3 extends over 13 amino acids. Germline values: CDR1 LGHNT, CDR2 FRNRAP. DNA for the CDR3: TGTGCTAGTGGTTTGAGCGGGACCGGGGAGCTGTTTTTT. Translating gives CASGLSGTGELFF.

The V and J genes are TRBV2 and TRBJ2-3, with D tentatively TRBD1 or TRBD2 (6 bases each). This CDR3 spans 14 amino acids. The V gene's germline CDR1 is SNHLY and CDR2 FYNNEI. V lost 5 bases and J lost 2, with 11 bases in between. DNA for the CDR3: TGTGCCAGCAGTCTAGGGGGGAACACAGATACGCAGTATTTT. This translates into CASSLGGNTDTQYF.

The J gene is TRBJ2-3, the V gene TRBV2; D gene uncertain. This CDR3 is 12 amino acids long. CDR1 is SNHLY and CDR2 is FYNNEI in the germline V gene. The V end lost 5 bases, the J end lost 13 bases, and 16 bases lay between the germline ends. The CDR3 sequence is CASSMTAYFKYF. The CDR3, as DNA: TGTGCCAGCAGTATGACTGCCTACTTCAAGTATTTT.

This clone occurred once. The CDR3 reads CASSLVTGTGGKNIQYF. As DNA, the CDR3 is TGTGCCAGCAGCTTAGTTACCGGGACAGGGGGCAAAAACATTCAGTACTTC. J is TRBJ2-4 and V is TRBV7-2; 11 bases map to TRBD1. V was clipped by 1 base and J by 3 bases; unmatched bases: 5. This CDR3 contains 17 residues. Germline CDR1 SGHTA, CDR2 FQGNSA. Supplemented by reference TRBV7-2 and TRBJ2-4, the full variable domain reads GAGVSQSPSNKVTEKGKDVELRCDPISGHTALYWYRQSLGQGLEFLIYFQGNSAPDKSGLPSDRFSAERTGGSVSTLTIQRTQQEDSAVYLCASSLVTGTGGKNIQYFGAGTRLSVL.

The chain employs TRBV10-3 and TRBJ1-5, with D possibly TRBD1 on 6 matching bases. The CDR3 totals 14 residues. Germline V gene data show CDR1 as ENHRY and CDR2 as SYGVKD. The V and J ends lost 4 bases and 7 bases respectively, with 14 bases between them. The DNA of the CDR3 is TGTGCCATCAGTGTAGGGGGGCTGGGGCAGCCCCAGCATTTT. It is translated as CAISVGGLGQPQHF.

This clone has just one count. The chain couples TRBV4-2 to TRBJ2-7, with TRBD2 identical over 8 bases. CDR1 is LGHNA and CDR2 is YNFKEQ in the germline V gene. The CDR3 covers 16 residues. The J segment lost 3 bases and the V segment lost 1 base, leaving 8 bases of the junction unmatched. As DNA, the CDR3 is TGTGCCAGCAGCCAAGCCCCTTTTAGCGGGAACTACGAGCAGTACTTC. As protein: CASSQAPFSGNYEQYF.

This clone appeared a single time. The rearrangement links TRBV7-6 to TRBJ2-2, with TRBD2 matching over 7 bases. The CDR3 sequence is 17 residues long. The germline V gene has CDR1 SGHVS and CDR2 FNYEAQ. The J segment lost 1 base and the V segment lost 1 base, leaving 6 bases of the junction unmatched. CDR3 DNA sequence: TGTGCCAGCAGCTTAGGCGGGGAGGGCGTGAACACCGGGGAGCTGTTTTTT. Encoded protein: CASSLGGEGVNTGELFF.

V and J are TRBV30 and TRBJ2-3; perhaps TRBD1 as D (6 bases). The germline V gene has CDR1 GTSNPN and CDR2 SVGIG (reference sequence). The V end was cut by 8 bases, the J end by 5 bases, with 14 bases between. The CDR3 length is 12 residues. The CDR3 bases are TGTGCCGGGGGCCTAGGGGGAGATACGCAGTATTTT. Encoded protein: CAGGLGGDTQYF. The variable domain in full, completed from reference TRBV30 and TRBJ2-3, reads SQTIHQWPATLVQPVGSPLSLECTVEGTSNPNLYWYRQAAGRGLQLLFYSVGIGQISSEVPQNLSASRPQDRQFILSSKKLLLSDSGFYLCAGGLGGDTQYFGPGTRLTVL.

The chain carries TRBV27 and TRBJ2-1; 13 bases map to TRBD2. CDR1 and CDR2 from the germline V gene are MNHEY and SMNVEV (reference sequence). V shed 3 bases and J 0 bases; nucleotides not matched to a gene: 2. The CDR3 has 17 amino acids. CDR3 sequence: CASSFRTSGGSYNEQFF. CDR3 DNA: TGTGCCAGCAGTTTTCGGACTAGCGGGGGCTCCTACAATGAGCAGTTCTTC.

In nucleotides, the CDR3 is TGTGCCTGGAGTGTACCCAGCTTGTATAATTCACCCCTCCACTTT. This translates into CAWSVPSLYNSPLHF. The chain employs TRBV30 and TRBJ1-6; D is ambiguous. Germline V gives CDR1 GTSNPN, CDR2 SVGIG (reference sequence). Trimming cost V 0 bases and J 4 bases, with 10 bases left between them. This CDR3 comprises 15 residues.

This clone showed up just a few times. The chain combines TRBV19 with TRBJ2-1; D is possibly TRBD2 (5 bases). Germline CDR1 LNHDA, CDR2 SQIVND (reference sequence). The CDR3 is 11 amino acids. Trimming took off 5 bases at V and 10 bases at J, with 9 bases between the two ends. The CDR3 coding sequence is TGTGCCAGTAGTCGACGACTAGAGCAGTTCTTC. Translating gives CASSRRLEQFF.

As DNA, the CDR3 is TGTGCCAGCACTCTGACAGGGAACGTGGGGCAGCCCCAGCATTTT. Encoded protein: CASTLTGNVGQPQHF. The chain recombines TRBV2 with TRBJ1-5, with 7 positions matching TRBD1. Trimming cost V 7 bases and J 7 bases; bases outside gene matches: 13. The germline gives CDR1 SNHLY, CDR2 FYNNEI. The CDR3 contains 15 residues.

This clone has only a few counts. V gene TRBV10-3 combines with J gene TRBJ1-2; no clear D. CDR1 and CDR2 (germline): ENHRY, SYGVKD. V gave up 3 bases and J gave up 3 bases, with 5 bases separating them. The CDR3 runs to 12 residues. CDR3 sequence reads: CAISDADYGYTF. The CDR3 DNA sequence: TGTGCCATCAGTGACGCGGACTATGGCTACACCTTC.

The gene calls are TRBV19 and TRBJ1-1, with D possibly TRBD1 on 5 matching bases. Between the trimmed V and J ends, which lost 7 bases and 1 base, there was a span of 16 bases. This CDR3 contains 15 residues. Germline-derived CDR1 and CDR2 are LNHDA and SQIVND (reference sequence). In DNA form, the CDR3 reads TGTGCCAGTATTACCCTAAGGCAGGGGAACACTGAAGCTTTCTTT. This translates into CASITLRQGNTEAFF.

This chain joins TRBV21-1 and TRBJ1-2; the table calls TRBD1, which could not be checked here. TRBV21-1 is annotated as a pseudogene. This CDR3 region has 16 residues. The CDR3 sequence is CASSKSAGQVGGGYTF. The CDR3 nucleotides are TGTGCCAGCAGCAAAAGTGCGGGACAGGTAGGTGGAGGCTACACCTTC.

The chain is built from TRBV5-4 and TRBJ2-1; 12 positions agree with TRBD1. This CDR3 contains 18 residues. J gave up 6 bases and V 2 bases, and 12 bases lay outside the gene matches. Germline V gene sequence: CDR1 SGHNT, CDR2 YYREEE (reference sequence). CDR3 DNA: TGTGCCAGCAGCTTCTCCGGGACAGGGGGCTTAAGAGGCAATGAGCAGTTCTTC. This translates into CASSFSGTGGLRGNEQFF.

This sequence joins TRBV28 and TRBJ2-3; perhaps D is TRBD1 or TRBD2 (6 bases each). Trimming stripped 2 bases from V and 2 bases from J, with 8 bases between. The CDR3 runs to 14 residues. Germline V gene data show CDR1 as MDHEN and CDR2 as SYDVKM. CDR3: CASSLRGDTDTQYF. CDR3 nucleotide sequence: TGTGCCAGCAGTTTAAGGGGGGACACAGATACGCAGTATTTT.

The chain has TRBV30 and TRBJ1-5; D ambiguous. The CDR3 is made up of 13 amino acids. Per germline, CDR1 GTSNPN and CDR2 SVGIG (reference sequence). V gave up 2 bases and J gave up 5 bases, with 10 bases separating them. CDR3 region: CAWSSWGDQPQHF. The CDR3 DNA reads as TGTGCCTGGAGTTCGTGGGGAGATCAGCCCCAGCATTTT.

This clone was counted a few times. The J gene is TRBJ1-2, the V gene TRBV28; 7 bases fit TRBD1. Germline V gene data show CDR1 as MDHEN and CDR2 as SYDVKM. The CDR3 extends over 14 amino acids. V shed 3 bases, J shed 7 bases, and the junction held 8 bases outside the gene matches. CDR3 region: CASSFPATGFGYTF. CDR3 nucleotide sequence: TGTGCCAGCAGTTTTCCAGCGACAGGGTTTGGCTACACCTTC.

This clone was counted between two and nine times. The J gene is TRBJ2-2, the V gene TRBV18; the D is unclear. Germline CDR1 and CDR2: KGHSH and LQKENI. Trimming took off 1 base at V and 6 bases at J, with 15 bases between the two ends. The CDR3 extends over 16 amino acids. DNA of the CDR3: TGTGCCAGCTCACCACAAAGCGCAACCAACCCCGGGGAGCTGTTTTTT. It codes for CASSPQSATNPGELFF.

The rearrangement uses TRBV29-1 and TRBJ2-7; D may be TRBD2 (5 bases). The germline V gene encodes CDR1 SQVTM and CDR2 ANQGSEA. Trimming cost V 6 bases and J 3 bases, with 15 bases left between them. The CDR3 covers 13 residues. CDR3 nucleotides: TGCAGCGTCGCGACCGGGGTGTTCTACGAGCAGTACTTC. Encoded protein: CSVATGVFYEQYF.